This TCR beta chain was recorded in a study of technical replicates of blood from a few donors (dated by TCRdb to the late 2010s). The method behind the library was the immunoSEQ multiplex PCR assay. TCRdb limited this immuneACCESS table to in-frame rearrangements with V and J called. A share of clones is missing; checked studies link under half to unresolved V genes, and the rest is unexplained. This sample holds more than 65,000 clones; roughly 94% were observed only once. Approximately 0.25% of the sample is in the top ten clones. Trimming takes 8 bases from V and 4 bases from J, and the germline ends sit 8 bases apart. From the cysteine up to the phenylalanine, the CDR3 has a length of 10 residues. CDR3 DNA is the only sequence kept; it has 30 bases, read in frame from the first base. CDR1 and CDR2, per the germline V gene, are SQVTM and ANQGSEA. As concerns this clone: Its antigen is unknown. No per-base quality is available; no much larger clone lies one base away.

The chain joins TRBV29-1 to TRBJ1-1; no D gene call is confident. What was sequenced was T cells isolated from PBMCs. This receptor was identified in a human donor in good health. CDR3 loop: CSYFRTEAFF. The bases are TGCAGCTACTTTCGCACTGAAGCTTTCTTT.